The clone carrying this T cell receptor (beta chain) was observed a few times. Its antigen is undetermined. The data were obtained in a study of CD8 T cells in ankylosing spondylitis. The germline V gene encodes CDR1 LGHNA and CDR2 YSLEER. The V end lost 4 bases, the J end lost 5 bases, and 9 bases lay between the germline ends. The CDR3 has 13 residues. TCRdb redid the calling of the 5' RACE reads with MiXCR, one entry per CDR3 protein. The sample has about 220,000 distinct CDR3 sequences; approximately 16% are singletons. Study-level points and caveats: Disease-linked clones were found to be CD8+ and relatively rare in peripheral blood. A TCR beta motif of under ten highly homologous variants appeared characteristic of ankylosing spondylitis blood.

The clonotype originates from a male donor with ankylosing spondylitis. The sample comprised blood, either unsorted or a sorted T cell fraction (not recorded which). The V gene is TRBV4-3, the J gene TRBJ1-5; perhaps TRBD1 as D (6 bases). The CDR3 bases are TGCGCCAGCAGCCCGGGACAAGATCAGCCCCAGCATTTT. This codes for CASSPGQDQPQHF.